This section outlines one T cell receptor (beta chain) sequence together with its context. Its target antigen remains unknown. Base qualities are missing; no much larger clone stands one base away. The data stem from a study of OX40 agonist ivuxolimab in advanced cancers. Study-wide context: The costimulatory receptor OX40 (CD134) was targeted by ivuxolimab, a fully human IgG2 agonistic monoclonal antibody. Intravenous ivuxolimab was administered to patients every 2 weeks at six dose levels: 0.01, 0.1, 0.3, 1.5, 3 and 10 mg/kg. Of the approximately 50 dose-escalation patients, hepatocellular carcinoma was present in around 19, melanoma in roughly 15, renal cell carcinoma in 9 and head and neck cancer in 9. In the dose-escalation cohort, over 65% of patients were male, and the mean age was around 60 years, with a range of 23 to 79. Prior anti-PD-1, anti-PD-L1 or anti-CTLA-4 therapy was permitted, and 40% to 50% of dose-escalation patients had received checkpoint inhibitors. Partial responses occurred in three dose-escalation patients: two with cutaneous melanoma and one with hepatocellular carcinoma. Peripheral TCRbeta sequencing aimed to test whether ivuxolimab altered TCR sequence diversity and caused clonal T-cell expansion. The paper covers the monotherapy dose-escalation part of the phase I ivuxolimab trial, which included N of about 50 patients.

The study at large found these results: The antigen specificity of the peripheral T cells that underwent clonal expansion was not determined. Low levels of normalized T-cell clonal expansion were also seen in some nonresponding patients. After ivuxolimab, CD8+ T cells had more expanded clones than CD4+ T cells on average. Clonal expansion of both CD4+ and CD8+ blood T cells was observed from baseline to week 6 at doses 0.1 to 3.0 mg/kg. In the 0.1-3.0 mg/kg groups, partial responders were among the patients with the lowest normalized peripheral clonal expansion, particularly in CD8+ T cells.

Sequences LNHDA (CDR1) and SQIVND (CDR2) are obtained from the germline V gene (reference sequence). At the junction V is shortened by 1 base and J by 7 bases; bases outside the gene matches: 7. Taken from cysteine to phenylalanine, the CDR3 has 17 residues. The only DNA kept is the CDR3, 51 bases in frame from the first base. Patients with autoimmune disease history or receiving systemic immunosuppression were excluded from the trial. Peripheral blood for TCR sequencing was drawn from every dose cohort at baseline, at cycle 4 day 1 and at cycle 7 day 1. Samples came from an open-label, multicenter, first-in-human phase I dose-escalation trial of ivuxolimab. Adults with locally advanced or metastatic melanoma, renal cell carcinoma, hepatocellular carcinoma or head and neck squamous cell carcinoma were enrolled in the trial. CD4+ and CD8+ T cells were sorted separately from peripheral blood before TCR sequencing.

For sequencing of the TCRbeta CDR3 region, genomic DNA was extracted from the sorted cells. The immunoSEQ Assay was used to sequence the TCRbeta CDR3 regions. The source is immuneACCESS, and TCRdb retained only in-frame sequences with V and J called. Part of the clones is not carried over; for the studies checked, unresolved V genes explain less than half of this, and the remainder is unexplained. In all, the sample holds around 74,000 clones, and approximately 83% of those were seen once. The biggest ten clones account for roughly 5.5% of the sample. Material: CD4+ or CD8+ T cells sorted from blood, obtained in a trial of the OX40 agonist ivuxolimab. The TCR was taken from an adult with an advanced solid tumor such as melanoma, head and neck, liver or kidney cancer. The chain couples TRBV19 to TRBJ2-1; 13 central nucleotides agree with TRBD2. The sequenced DNA is TGTGCCAGTAGTATAGTTCTGACTAGCGGGGGGCTGAATGAGCAGTTCTTC. It encodes CASSIVLTSGGLNEQFF. The entire variable domain, with the stretches around the CDR3 drawn from the reference TRBV19 and TRBJ2-1 proteins, is DGGITQSPKYLFRKEGQNVTLSCEQNLNHDAMYWYRQDPGQGLRLIYYSQIVNDFQKGDIAEGYSVSREKKESFPLTVTSAQKNPTAFYLCASSIVLTSGGLNEQFFGPGTRLTVL.